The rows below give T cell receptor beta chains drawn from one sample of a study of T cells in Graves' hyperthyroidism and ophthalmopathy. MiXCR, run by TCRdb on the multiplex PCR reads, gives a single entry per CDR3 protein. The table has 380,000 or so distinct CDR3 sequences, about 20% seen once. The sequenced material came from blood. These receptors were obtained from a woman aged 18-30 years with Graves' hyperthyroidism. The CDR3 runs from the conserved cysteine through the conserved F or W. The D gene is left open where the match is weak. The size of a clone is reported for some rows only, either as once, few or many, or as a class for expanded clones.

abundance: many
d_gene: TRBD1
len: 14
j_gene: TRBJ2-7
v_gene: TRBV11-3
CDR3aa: CASSPQGSSYEQYF
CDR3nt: TGTGCCAGCAGCCCACAGGGGAGCAGCTACGAGCAGTACTTC

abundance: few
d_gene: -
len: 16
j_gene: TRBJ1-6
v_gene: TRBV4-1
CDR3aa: CASSQDERSYNSPLHF
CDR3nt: TGCGCCAGCAGCCAAGATGAACGGTCCTATAATTCACCCCTCCACTTT

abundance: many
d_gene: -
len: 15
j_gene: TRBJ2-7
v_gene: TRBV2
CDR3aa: CASSDRGSDPYEQYF
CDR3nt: TGTGCCAGCAGTGATCGGGGGAGTGATCCCTACGAGCAGTACTTC

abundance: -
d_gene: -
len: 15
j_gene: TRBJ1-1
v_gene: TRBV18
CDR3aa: CASSPPPGWGTEAFF
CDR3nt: TGTGCCAGCTCACCACCGCCGGGTTGGGGGACTGAAGCTTTCTTT

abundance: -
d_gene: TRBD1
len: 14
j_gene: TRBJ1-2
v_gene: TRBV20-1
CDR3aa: CSAWGTGGRRGYTF
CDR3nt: TGCAGTGCTTGGGGGACAGGGGGCCGGCGTGGCTACACCTTC

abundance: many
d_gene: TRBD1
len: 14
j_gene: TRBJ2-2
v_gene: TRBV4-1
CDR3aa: CASSYGQASRELFF
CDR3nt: TGCGCCAGCAGCTACGGACAGGCCAGCAGGGAGCTGTTTTTT

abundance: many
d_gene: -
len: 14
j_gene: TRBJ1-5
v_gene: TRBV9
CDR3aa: CASSPHPGNQPQHF
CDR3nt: TGTGCCAGCAGCCCCCATCCAGGCAATCAGCCCCAGCATTTT

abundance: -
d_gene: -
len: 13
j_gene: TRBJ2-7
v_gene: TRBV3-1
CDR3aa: CASSQGRSGEQYF
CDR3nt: TGTGCCAGCAGCCAAGGTCGCTCGGGGGAGCAGTACTTC

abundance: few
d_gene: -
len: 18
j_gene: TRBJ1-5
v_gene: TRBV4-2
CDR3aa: CASSQGLRELYSNQPQHF
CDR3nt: TGTGCCAGCAGCCAAGGATTAAGGGAACTTTATAGCAATCAGCCCCAGCATTTT

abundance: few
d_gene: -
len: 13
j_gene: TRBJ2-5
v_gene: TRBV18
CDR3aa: CASQQGTEETQYF
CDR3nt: TGTGCCAGCCAACAGGGAACCGAAGAGACCCAGTACTTC

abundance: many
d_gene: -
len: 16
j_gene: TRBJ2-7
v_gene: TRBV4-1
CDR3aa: CASSQDGTPGTYEQYF
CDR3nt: TGCGCCAGCAGCCAAGACGGGACGCCCGGGACCTACGAGCAGTACTTC

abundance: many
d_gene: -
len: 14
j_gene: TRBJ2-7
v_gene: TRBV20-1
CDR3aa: CSARDLGRAYEQYF
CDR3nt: TGCAGTGCTAGAGACCTCGGGCGGGCCTACGAGCAGTACTTC

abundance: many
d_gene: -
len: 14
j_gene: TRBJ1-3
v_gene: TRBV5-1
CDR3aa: CASNPGTGGNTIYF
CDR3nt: TGCGCCAGCAACCCCGGCACGGGGGGAAACACCATATATTTT

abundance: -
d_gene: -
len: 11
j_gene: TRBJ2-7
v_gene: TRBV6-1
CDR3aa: CASRKTNEQYF
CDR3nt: TGTGCCAGCAGGAAAACGAATGAGCAGTACTTC

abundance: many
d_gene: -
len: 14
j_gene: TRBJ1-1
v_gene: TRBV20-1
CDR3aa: CSASGRRSNTEAFF
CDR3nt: TGCAGTGCTAGTGGGCGACGGTCGAACACTGAAGCTTTCTTT

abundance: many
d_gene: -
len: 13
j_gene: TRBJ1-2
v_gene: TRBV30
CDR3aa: CAWSWRANYGYTF
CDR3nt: TGTGCCTGGAGTTGGAGGGCTAACTATGGCTACACCTTC

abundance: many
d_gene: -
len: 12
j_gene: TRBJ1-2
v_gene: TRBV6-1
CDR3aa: CASSPPKDGYTF
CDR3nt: TGTGCCAGCAGTCCCCCCAAGGATGGCTACACCTTC

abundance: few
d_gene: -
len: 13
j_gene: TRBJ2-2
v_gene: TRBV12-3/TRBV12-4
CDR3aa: CASTWTGTGELLF
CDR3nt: TGTGCCAGCACCTGGACGGGGACCGGGGAGCTGTTGTTT

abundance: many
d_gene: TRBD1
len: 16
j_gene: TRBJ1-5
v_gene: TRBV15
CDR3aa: CANSTGEDLTRQPQHF
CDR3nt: TGTGCCAATTCGACAGGGGAAGATCTGACGCGTCAGCCCCAGCATTTT

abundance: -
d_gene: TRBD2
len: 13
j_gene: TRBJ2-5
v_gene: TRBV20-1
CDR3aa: CSAAGVLVETQYF
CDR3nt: TGCAGTGCTGCGGGGGTACTTGTTGAGACCCAGTACTTC

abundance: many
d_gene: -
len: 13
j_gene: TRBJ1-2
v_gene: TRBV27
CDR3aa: CASSTSANYGYTF
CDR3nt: TGTGCCAGCAGTACGTCCGCGAACTATGGCTACACCTTC

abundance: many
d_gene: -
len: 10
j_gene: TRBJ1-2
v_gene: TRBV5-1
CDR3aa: CASSLSGYTF
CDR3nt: TGCGCCAGCAGCTTGAGTGGCTACACCTTC

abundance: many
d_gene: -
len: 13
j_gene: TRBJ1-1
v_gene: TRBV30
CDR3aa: CAWKRQVNTEAFF
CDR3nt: TGTGCCTGGAAGCGACAGGTGAACACTGAAGCTTTCTTT

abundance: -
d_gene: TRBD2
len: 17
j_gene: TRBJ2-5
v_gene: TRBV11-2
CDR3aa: CASSLGLAGPNQETQYF
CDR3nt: TGTGCCAGCAGCCTGGGACTAGCGGGGCCCAACCAAGAGACCCAGTACTTC

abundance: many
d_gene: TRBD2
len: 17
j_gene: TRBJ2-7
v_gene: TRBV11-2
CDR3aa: CASSLNPTRGGSYEQYF
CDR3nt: TGTGCCAGCAGCTTAAACCCTACTCGCGGGGGGTCCTACGAGCAGTACTTC

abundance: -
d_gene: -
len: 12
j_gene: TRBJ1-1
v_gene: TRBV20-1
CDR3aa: CSAIGREAEAFF
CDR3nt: TGCAGTGCTATCGGCAGGGAGGCTGAAGCTTTCTTT

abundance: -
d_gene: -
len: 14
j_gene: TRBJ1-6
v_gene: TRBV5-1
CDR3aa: CASSLTGPESPLHF
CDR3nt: TGCGCCAGCAGCTTAACGGGACCGGAATCACCCCTCCACTTT

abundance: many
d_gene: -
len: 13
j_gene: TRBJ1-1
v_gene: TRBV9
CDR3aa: CASSVAVDTEAFF
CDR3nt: TGTGCCAGCAGCGTAGCAGTGGACACTGAAGCTTTCTTT

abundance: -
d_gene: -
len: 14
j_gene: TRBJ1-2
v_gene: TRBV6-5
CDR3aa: CASSYDLVNGGYTF
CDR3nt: TGTGCCAGCAGTTACGATTTGGTTAATGGCGGCTACACCTTC

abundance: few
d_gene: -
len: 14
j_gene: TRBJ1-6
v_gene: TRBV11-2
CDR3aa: CASTTRWVSPPLHF
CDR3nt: TGTGCCAGCACCACTCGGTGGGTCTCTCCACCCCTCCACTTT

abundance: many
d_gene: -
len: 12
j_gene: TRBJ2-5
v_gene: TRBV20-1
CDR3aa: CSAPPVSQTQYF
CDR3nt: TGCAGTGCCCCCCCAGTCAGCCAGACCCAGTACTTC

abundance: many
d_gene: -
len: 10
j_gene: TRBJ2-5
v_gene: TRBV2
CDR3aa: CATTQETQYF
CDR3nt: TGTGCCACTACCCAAGAGACCCAGTACTTC

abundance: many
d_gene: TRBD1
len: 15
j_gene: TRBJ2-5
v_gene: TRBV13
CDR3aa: CASSSDDRGQETQYF
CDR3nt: TGTGCCAGCAGCTCTGATGACAGGGGCCAAGAGACCCAGTACTTC

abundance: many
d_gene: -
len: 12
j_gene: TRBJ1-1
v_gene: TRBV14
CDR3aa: CASSERGTEAFF
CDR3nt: TGTGCCAGCAGCGAGAGGGGAACTGAAGCTTTCTTT

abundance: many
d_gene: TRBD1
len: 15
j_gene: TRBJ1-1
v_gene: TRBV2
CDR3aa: CASSLDQGAGYEAFF
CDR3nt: TGTGCCAGCAGTCTCGATCAGGGGGCAGGGTATGAAGCTTTCTTT

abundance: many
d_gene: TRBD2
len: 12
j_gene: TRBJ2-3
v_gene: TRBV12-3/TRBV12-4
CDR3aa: CASRWGGDTQYF
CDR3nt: TGTGCCAGCAGGTGGGGGGGGGATACGCAGTATTTT

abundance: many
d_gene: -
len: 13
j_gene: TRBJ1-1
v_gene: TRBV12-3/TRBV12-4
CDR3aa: CASSLRRGTEAFF
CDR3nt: TGTGCCAGCAGCTTAAGGCGGGGCACTGAAGCTTTCTTT

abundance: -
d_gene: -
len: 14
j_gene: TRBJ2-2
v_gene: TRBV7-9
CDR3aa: CASSRREPTGELFF
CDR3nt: TGTGCCAGCAGCCGCAGGGAGCCCACCGGGGAGCTGTTTTTT

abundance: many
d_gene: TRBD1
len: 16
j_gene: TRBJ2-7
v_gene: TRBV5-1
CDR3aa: CASSLEDGTGMAEQYF
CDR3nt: TGCGCCAGCAGCTTGGAGGACGGGACAGGGATGGCCGAGCAGTACTTC

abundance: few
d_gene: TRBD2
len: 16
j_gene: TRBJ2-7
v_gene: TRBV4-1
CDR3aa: CASSQRLAGEKYEQYF
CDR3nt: TGCGCCAGCAGCCAGAGACTAGCGGGGGAAAAGTACGAGCAGTACTTC

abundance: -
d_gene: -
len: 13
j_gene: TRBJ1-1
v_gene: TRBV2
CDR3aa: CSSSDSLNTEAFF
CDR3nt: TGTTCCAGCAGTGACTCCCTGAACACTGAAGCTTTCTTT